These 7 T cell receptor beta chains came from one sample sequenced in a study of blood T cell repertoires in COVID-19. The assay was immunoSEQ multiplex PCR, and TCRdb's table has in-frame clones only and misses some. Here the sample spans approximately 170,000 clones, approximately 90% being singletons. What was sequenced was peripheral blood. The receptors come from a man between 18 and 35 years old with COVID-19, enrolled during active disease.

The chain uses TRBV24-1 and TRBJ2-5; 10 bases are shared with TRBD2. The V gene's germline CDR1 is KGHDR and CDR2 SFDVKD. Trimming removed 0 bases from V and 4 bases from J; junction bases left unmatched: 4. The CDR3 covers 16 residues. CDR3 loop: CATSDLTSGARETQYF. The CDR3 region has the DNA TGTGCCACCAGTGATTTGACTAGCGGGGCAAGAGAGACCCAGTACTTC.

The chain carries TRBV4-1 and TRBJ2-7; possibly TRBD1 for D (6 bases). V shed 7 bases and J shed 0 bases, with 16 bases lying between them. Looked up from germline, CDR1 is MGHRA and CDR2 is YSYEKL. This CDR3 is built from 15 residues. As DNA, the CDR3 is TGCGCCAGCACCCTCCGGCAGGGGAACTCCTACGAGCAGTACTTC. As protein: CASTLRQGNSYEQYF.

This clone was counted a single time. The gene calls are TRBV6-2 or TRBV6-3 and TRBJ2-2; TRBD1 aligns across 8 bases. V was clipped by 4 bases and J by 5 bases; unmatched bases: 6. The CDR3 loop spans 15 amino acids. Germline-derived CDR1 and CDR2 are MNHEY and SVGEGT. The CDR3 loop reads CASSWSRQGTGELFF. The CDR3 DNA reads TGTGCCAGCAGTTGGAGTCGACAGGGGACCGGGGAGCTGTTTTTT.

This clone turned up a few times. This sequence joins TRBV27 and TRBJ1-5, with 8 bases fitting TRBD1. The CDR3 is made up of 14 amino acids. The V segment lost 3 bases and the J segment 6 bases; nucleotides outside the gene matches: 4. Germline CDR1 is MNHEY and CDR2 is SMNVEV (reference sequence). The CDR3 reads CASSLSGGGQPQHF. CDR3 sequence (DNA): TGTGCCAGCAGTTTGTCAGGGGGCGGTCAGCCCCAGCATTTT.

This clone appeared once. V gene TRBV9 combines with J gene TRBJ2-7, with D possibly matching TRBD1 (6 bases). The V and J ends lost 0 bases and 4 bases respectively, with 11 bases between them. The CDR3 is 14 amino acids. Germline lookup yields CDR1 SGDLS and CDR2 YYNGEE. The CDR3 DNA reads TGTGCCAGCAGCGTAGAAGGGACAAGTTACGAGCAGTACTTC. The encoded protein is CASSVEGTSYEQYF.

This chain links TRBV5-1 with TRBJ1-1; D unresolved. The ends were cut back, 0 bases at V and 4 bases at J, with 10 bases in the middle. The CDR3 extends over 14 amino acids. CDR1 SGHRS and CDR2 YFSETQ come from the germline V gene. As DNA, the CDR3 is TGCGCCAGCAGCTTGGACAGTTCCGGCACTGAAGCTTTCTTT. Its protein product is CASSLDSSGTEAFF. Full variable domain (rest looked up from reference TRBV5-1 and TRBJ1-1): KAGVTQTPRYLIKTRGQQVTLSCSPISGHRSVSWYQQTPGQGLQFLFEYFSETQRNKGNFPGRFSGRQFSNSRSEMNVSTLELGDSALYLCASSLDSSGTEAFFGQGTRLTVV.

The CDR3 DNA reads as TGTGCCAGCCGTCCGTTGAGGGAGAACAATGAGCAGTTCTTC. Protein sequence: CASRPLRENNEQFF. This chain connects TRBV27 to TRBJ2-1, with D maybe TRBD2 (5 bases). Germline CDR1 reads MNHEY; CDR2 reads SMNVEV (reference sequence). The CDR3 consists of 14 residues. Between the trimmed V and J ends, which lost 8 bases and 5 bases, there was a span of 16 bases.